The source of this T cell receptor (beta chain) is a study of blood T cells in healthy people across ages (dated by TCRdb to between 2014 and 2017). Regarding the study in general: Template switching captured roughly one uniquely barcoded TCR beta cDNA molecule per two T cells in model experiments. The donors were divided into four age groups: young (average about 16 years), middle-aged (about 39), aged (around 67) and long-lived (82). The study measured age-related changes in TCR beta repertoire diversity using deep sequencing normalized with unique cDNA molecular identifiers. Using the same blood draw, the study looked at two additional independent replicas of 1 million unique cDNA reads for two donors, one aged 18 to 30 and the other aged 80 or older.

This clonotype was counted only a few times. Its antigen is still unknown. No quality values exist for individual bases; no much larger clone is one base distant. General study outcomes and caveats: Estimates of total diversity from one million sequenced T cells were regarded as lower bounds and underestimates. A strong correlation was found between observed TCR beta diversity and the percentage of naive T cells measured by flow cytometry. Observed TCR beta diversity per million T cells fell roughly linearly with age, and a significant reduction was already apparent by age about 36. Because the CMV infection status of the donors was unknown, age-related changes in expanded clonotypes may potentially have been confounded. The long-lived group showed more naive CD4+ T cells, fewer expanded clones and increased TCR diversity than the aged group, suggesting age selection. Because profiling used bulk unsorted PBMCs, naive and antigen-experienced compartments could not be compared conclusively.

The library came from 5' RACE. Instrument on record: Illumina HiSeq 2500. A second PCR of roughly 7 to 12 cycles was performed with a sample-barcoded 5' primer and a J-beta primer mix. Each TCR beta cDNA molecule received a unique molecular identifier from a template-switch 5' adaptor carrying 12 random nucleotides. Each sample yielded at least 3 million CDR3-containing paired-end reads. The Mint cDNA synthesis kit, primed by a TRBC-specific oligonucleotide, was used to synthesize first-strand cDNA from all RNA. After uracil-DNA glycosylase treatment, a first 18-cycle PCR used universal primers M1SS and BC2_uni_R on all cDNA. Regarding the original processing steps: Each sample was normalized by randomly selecting 1 million high-quality reads, each carrying a distinct molecular identifier. Instead of being binned into consensus sequences, reads with shared molecular identifiers were discarded. MiTCR, run with a Q25 quality threshold and the strictest error-elimination algorithm, handled CDR3 identification, clonotype clustering and error correction. A nonparametric unseen species model with Euler transformation was used to estimate a lower bound on total TCR beta diversity. TCRdb applied fastp at Q25 and MiXCR to the public reads, then kept only in-frame beta chains. Rows with one shared CDR3 protein collapse into an entry with the most common genes and DNA. V and J calls and clone size were set by TCRdb, not the authors. Present in this sample are around 1,000,000 distinct CDR3 sequences, approximately 25% of which were seen just once. Clones ranked in the top ten supply less than 0.75% of the sample.

The roughly 37 donors, aged about 6 to 95 years, were systemically healthy Caucasian individuals from Russia. Each donor gave ten milliliters of peripheral blood, collected into EDTA-treated Vacutainer tubes. PBMCs were isolated by Ficoll-Paque density-gradient centrifugation, with at least 6 million obtained per sample. Total RNA was extracted from PBMCs with Trizol reagent, with at least 5.5 micrograms obtained per sample. Naive CD45RAhigh/CD27high T cell percentages were measured by flow cytometry on a PBMC aliquot from every donor. V drops 8 bases and J drops 6 bases, leaving 13 bases in between. From its cysteine to its phenylalanine, the CDR3 spans 12 amino acids. Just CDR3 DNA is preserved here, 36 bases in frame from base 1. As encoded in the germline V gene, CDR1 is MNHEY while CDR2 is SVGAGI. The sample was also linked to a second study, of T cells of mothers and their children. As that second paper reports: Donors were nine systemically healthy Caucasian individuals: three mothers and their six children. cDNA synthesis consumed the entire amount of extracted RNA, loaded at approximately 1.6 ug RNA in each 15 ul reaction. In the second PCR, the M1S primer added sample barcodes and 2-4 random nucleotides. Each mother yielded over 9 million TCR beta CDR3 reads and each child 2.5 million to 3 million reads. TCR recombination output is similarly shaped by thymic selection in related and unrelated pairs, with a minor effect exerted by inherited differences. Related mother-child pairs always showed normalized repertoire overlap that was slightly higher than in unrelated mother-child pairs, though the difference was never significant. No persistent microchimeric T cell clones were found, with a detection sensitivity of approximately 95 clones per million clonotypes. Deep NGS was used in the study to compare the TCR beta repertoires of mothers and children and to look for features that separate related mother-child pairs from unrelated individuals. On average, the children were about 12 +/- 4 years old, while the mothers were roughly 40 +/- 4 years old. Libraries were sequenced on Illumina HiSeq 2000 with 100+100 nt paired-end reads after adapter ligation with NEBNext reagents. To prevent cross-contamination, the mother and child libraries were prepared a month apart and were sequenced in separate runs. Each donor had between 500,000 and 2,000,000 distinct TCR beta clonotypes identified. Naive TCR beta clonotypes were estimated from low-frequency clonotypes matched to each donor's FACS-determined naive share, without sorting.

This clonotype was obtained from a girl aged 2-15 years in good health. The rearrangement combines TRBV6-5 with TRBJ1-2, and the D gene may be TRBD1, 5 bases matching. The sequenced sample was blood. The DNA is as follows: TGTGCCAGCCATCGGGGGGGGAATGGCTACACCTTC. It translates to CASHRGGNGYTF.